This TCR beta chain was sequenced for a study of blood T cell repertoires in COVID-19. Trimming cost V 4 bases and J 1 base; bases outside gene matches: 8. Germline values: CDR1 SGHDN, CDR2 FVKESK. The CDR3 runs 18 residues. The data were produced by immunoSEQ multiplex PCR, yet TCRdb's version contains in-frame clones alone and is incomplete. The sample shows a few hundred thousand clones, about 83% of them seen only once. The TCR comes from an elderly man with acute or convalescent COVID-19. This sequence joins TRBV14 and TRBJ2-6; 9 nucleotides match TRBD1. Sample: peripheral blood. CDR3 loop: CASSLRPGTGSGANVLTF. CDR3 nucleotides: TGTGCCAGCAGCCTCCGTCCCGGGACAGGGTCTGGGGCCAACGTCCTGACTTTC.